These 29 T cell receptor beta chains share one sample of origin, sequenced in a study of post-analysis software for immune sequencing data. Study-level findings and limits: Five or six TRBV segments, TRBV5-6, TRBV5-1 and TRBV20-1 among them, were found more frequent in patients than controls.

Their antigen targets remain unknown. Tagging with unique molecular identifiers was a feature of the TCR beta cDNA libraries. TCRdb reprocessed the PCR reads with MiXCR, giving one entry per CDR3 protein. The table has around 440,000 distinct CDR3 sequences, roughly 45% seen once. The sample consisted of blood. All receptors derive from a girl aged 10-17 years with multiple sclerosis.

The J gene is TRBJ2-7, the V gene TRBV5-1; possible D gene TRBD1, 7 bases. The length of the CDR3 is 14 residues. Germline CDR1 reads SGHRS; CDR2 reads YFSETQ. Trimming stripped 4 bases from V and 5 bases from J, with 16 bases between. CDR3 protein: CASSPRGTVNEQYF. The CDR3 region has the DNA TGCGCCAGCAGCCCTCGGGGGACAGTCAACGAGCAGTACTTC.

This clonotype was found a few times. The chain uses TRBV20-1 and TRBJ2-4; 9 bases fit TRBD1. CDR1 DFQATT and CDR2 SNEGSKA come from the germline V gene (reference sequence). CDR3 size: 13 residues. Losses at the gene ends were 7 bases for V and 13 bases for J; bases not matched to a gene: 14. Written as DNA, the CDR3 is TGCAGTGTTAGCCGGGACAGGGTTTTAGAGCAGTACTTC. This gives the protein CSVSRDRVLEQYF.

In this sample, this clonotype turned up a few times. J is TRBJ1-5 and V is TRBV3-1, with 7 bases lining up with TRBD1. Unmatched junction bases numbered 2, after V lost 4 bases and J lost 5 bases. This CDR3 spans 13 amino acids. Looked up from germline, CDR1 is LGHDT and CDR2 is YNNKEL (reference sequence). CDR3: CASSPGQYQPQHF. The DNA for the CDR3 is TGTGCCAGCAGCCCGGGACAGTATCAGCCCCAGCATTTT.

The CDR3 region is CASSLSIYEKLFF. The CDR3 DNA reads TGTGCCAGCAGTTTATCGATTTATGAAAAACTGTTTTTT. The rearrangement joins TRBV27 to TRBJ1-4; D uncertain. The CDR3 totals 13 residues. From germline, CDR1 is MNHEY and CDR2 SMNVEV (reference sequence). The germline V and J ends were trimmed by 0 bases and 6 bases, with 5 bases remaining between them.

The table lists this clonotype with a few counts. This chain links TRBV29-1 with TRBJ2-3; unclear D gene. Germline CDR1 is SQVTM and CDR2 is ANQGSEA. Trimming cost V 3 bases and J 6 bases, with 4 bases left between them. The CDR3 sequence is 10 residues long. CDR3 protein: CSVDRDTQYF. Here the CDR3 DNA reads TGCAGCGTTGACCGGGATACGCAGTATTTT.

This clonotype came up a few times. The V and J genes are TRBV7-8 and TRBJ2-1, with D possibly called TRBD1 or TRBD2 (5 bases each). The V gene lost 2 bases and the J gene lost 3 bases, with 14 bases spanning the gap. This CDR3 comprises 16 residues. Germline loops: CDR1 SGHVS, CDR2 FQNEAQ. CDR3 loop: CASSLLPGRDYNEQFF. The DNA for the CDR3 is TGTGCCAGCAGCTTATTACCGGGACGGGACTACAATGAGCAGTTCTTC.

The gene calls are TRBV24-1 and TRBJ2-7; the match to TRBD2 covers 10 bases. The CDR3 is 15 residues long. Germline lookup yields CDR1 KGHDR and CDR2 SFDVKD. J lost 2 bases, V lost 5 bases, and 5 bases had no gene match. CDR3 nucleotides: TGTGCCACCAGTGTGCAGCGGGGGGGAACCTACGAGCAGTACTTC. Translating gives CATSVQRGGTYEQYF.

The chain joins TRBV7-2 to TRBJ1-5, with unresolved D. V was clipped by 4 bases and J by 9 bases, with 10 bases between them. The CDR3 contains 12 residues. CDR1 and CDR2 from the germline V gene are SGHTA and FQGNSA. The CDR3 DNA follows: TGTGCCAGCAGCTACCAGGAGGGGCCCCAGCATTTT. Amino acid sequence: CASSYQEGPQHF. The full variable domain, with the rest looked up from reference TRBV7-2 and TRBJ1-5, is GAGVSQSPSNKVTEKGKDVELRCDPISGHTALYWYRQSLGQGLEFLIYFQGNSAPDKSGLPSDRFSAERTGGSVSTLTIQRTQQEDSAVYLCASSYQEGPQHFGDGTRLSIL.

This clonotype showed up just once. J is TRBJ2-3 and V is TRBV11-2; D ambiguous. Trimming pared 5 bases from V and 5 bases from J, leaving 5 bases between. CDR3 size: 11 residues. The germline V gene encodes CDR1 SGHAT and CDR2 FQNNGV. CDR3 DNA: TGTGCCAGCAGCGGTGAAGATACGCAGTATTTT. This translates into CASSGEDTQYF. The entire variable domain, with the rest obtained from reference TRBV11-2 and TRBJ2-3, is as follows: EAGVAQSPRYKIIEKRQSVAFWCNPISGHATLYWYQQILGQGPKLLIQFQNNGVVDDSQLPKDRFSAERLKGVDSTLKIQPAKLEDSAVYLCASSGEDTQYFGPGTRLTVL.

This clonotype has more than one count but fewer than ten. The chain recombines TRBV6-2 or TRBV6-3 with TRBJ2-1; perhaps TRBD1 as D (5 bases). CDR3 length: 12 amino acids. From germline, CDR1 is MNHEY and CDR2 SVGEGT. The V end lost 3 bases, the J end lost 10 bases, and 10 bases lay between the germline ends. The CDR3: CASSYSRGEQFF. The CDR3 bases are TGTGCCAGCAGTTATAGTAGGGGCGAGCAGTTCTTC.

V and J are TRBV7-2 and TRBJ2-1; the match to TRBD1 covers 10 bases. Germline lookup yields CDR1 SGHTA and CDR2 FQGNSA. The CDR3 is 16 residues long. V was pared by 0 bases and J by 6 bases, with 5 bases of the junction left unmatched. DNA for the CDR3: TGTGCCAGCAGCTTAGCCACCGGGACAGGGGCCAATGAGCAGTTCTTC. Protein sequence: CASSLATGTGANEQFF.

This clonotype turned up a few times. The rearrangement links TRBV20-1 to TRBJ2-7; 9 positions match TRBD2. The J segment lost 1 base and the V segment lost 3 bases, leaving 4 bases of the junction unmatched. CDR3 length: 14 residues. Germline V gene sequence: CDR1 DFQATT, CDR2 SNEGSKA (reference sequence). CDR3 sequence reads: CSARERGESYEQYF. The CDR3 DNA sequence: TGCAGTGCTAGGGAGCGGGGGGAATCCTACGAGCAGTACTTC.

Of note for this clonotype: At one end, the junction sequence differs from germline, possibly due to a read error. DNA for the CDR3: TGCGCCAGCAGCTTGACCGGGGCCAACGTCCGGACTTTC. It translates to CASSLTGANVRTF. The chain employs TRBV5-1 and TRBJ2-6, with D perhaps being TRBD1 or TRBD2 (5 bases each). The germline CDR1 and CDR2 sequences are SGHRS and YFSETQ. The CDR3 runs to 13 residues.

The chain employs TRBV6-1 and TRBJ1-2; D is unresolved. Per germline, CDR1 MNHNS and CDR2 SASEGT. Trimming shortened V by 0 bases and J by 8 bases, and 13 bases separated the two germline ends. This CDR3 spans 14 amino acids. CDR3 amino acids: CASSEAETIGGYTF. In nucleotides, the CDR3 is TGTGCCAGCAGTGAAGCGGAAACTATTGGAGGCTACACCTTC.

As regards this clonotype: One end of the junction varies from germline; a read error may be responsible. The rearrangement links TRBV7-2 to TRBJ2-3; 7 positions agree with TRBD2. The CDR3 is 14 amino acids. In germline, CDR1 is SGHTA, CDR2 FQGNSA. For the CDR3, the DNA is TGTGCCAGCAGTTTAGCGGGCGGGGGAGATACGCAGTATTTT. The encoded protein is CASSLAGGGDTQYF.

This sequence joins TRBV6-1 and TRBJ1-1, with TRBD1 matching 7 bases. Germline V CDR1 and CDR2: MNHNS, SASEGT. This CDR3 has 17 amino acids. V lost 6 bases, J lost 5 bases, and 18 bases stayed unmatched. In nucleotides, the CDR3 is TGTGCCAGCAGCTCCCGGGAGGGGGCCCCGCTTTTGACTGAAGCTTTCTTT. This gives the protein CASSSREGAPLLTEAFF.

The chain is built from TRBV5-1 and TRBJ2-3; weak D call: TRBD2 (5 bases). CDR1 SGHRS and CDR2 YFSETQ come from the germline V gene. This CDR3 is 14 amino acids long. The V end was cut by 7 bases, the J end by 3 bases, with 15 bases between. The DNA of the CDR3 is TGCGCCAGCTCCCCGGGGAGATGGACAGATACGCAGTATTTT. Its translation: CASSPGRWTDTQYF.

The chain employs TRBV28 and TRBJ2-7; D gene unclear. Germline V gene lookup returns CDR1 MDHEN and CDR2 SYDVKM. V lost 2 bases to trimming and J lost 1 base, with 24 bases between them. This CDR3 is built from 19 residues. The CDR3 region is CASSLKASGRRLRSYEQYF. Here the CDR3 DNA reads TGTGCCAGCAGTTTAAAGGCGTCTGGCCGCCGGTTGAGGTCCTACGAGCAGTACTTC.

The chain uses TRBV5-6 and TRBJ2-7, with 7 positions matching TRBD1. V gave up 5 bases and J gave up 5 bases; unmatched junction bases: 4. This CDR3 comprises 12 residues. Germline CDR1 SGHDT, CDR2 YYEEEE. The CDR3 DNA follows: TGTGCCAGCAGTAGGACAGGCGACGAGCAGTACTTC. It codes for CASSRTGDEQYF.

The chain uses TRBV5-1 and TRBJ1-1; D is unresolved. CDR1 is SGHRS and CDR2 is YFSETQ in the germline V gene. CDR3 length equals 13 residues. The V end lost 3 bases, the J end lost 2 bases, and 8 bases lay between the germline ends. This chain's CDR3 is CASSSLGNTEAFF. The CDR3 DNA reads as TGCGCCAGCAGCTCGCTGGGTAACACTGAAGCTTTCTTT. Based on the CDR3 plus reference TRBV5-1 and TRBJ1-1, the full variable domain is KAGVTQTPRYLIKTRGQQVTLSCSPISGHRSVSWYQQTPGQGLQFLFEYFSETQRNKGNFPGRFSGRQFSNSRSEMNVSTLELGDSALYLCASSSLGNTEAFFGQGTRLTVV.

The chain employs TRBV7-9 and TRBJ2-5; the D is unclear. Germline V CDR1 and CDR2: SEHNR, FQNEAQ (reference sequence). Deletions cut 6 bases from V and 4 bases from J, with 9 bases between. CDR3 size: 12 residues. CDR3 coding DNA: TGTGCCAGCAGGATAGACGCAGAGACCCAGTACTTC. Translation gives CASRIDAETQYF.

The chain couples TRBV20-1 to TRBJ2-1; D might be TRBD2 (5 bases). The V and J ends lost 3 bases and 5 bases respectively, with 11 bases between them. CDR3 length equals 13 residues. In germline, CDR1 is DFQATT, CDR2 SNEGSKA (reference sequence). Written as DNA, the CDR3 is TGCAGTGCTAGTGGAGGTCCGAACAATGAGCAGTTCTTC. Translating gives CSASGGPNNEQFF.

This clonotype has a handful of counts. This chain joins TRBV28 and TRBJ2-5; D gene uncertain. The germline V gene encodes CDR1 MDHEN and CDR2 SYDVKM. The length of the CDR3 is 15 residues. V lost 4 bases to trimming and J lost 2 bases, with 14 bases between them. This chain's CDR3 is CASSSTSAVQETQYF. The CDR3 DNA follows: TGTGCCAGCAGTTCTACTTCCGCGGTGCAAGAGACCCAGTACTTC.

This rearrangement joins TRBV28 to TRBJ2-5; TRBD2 agrees at 9 bases. The germline V gene encodes CDR1 MDHEN and CDR2 SYDVKM. The CDR3 totals 14 residues. With V trimmed by 2 bases and J by 11 bases, 9 bases remained unmatched. This CDR3 is CASSLISGRLEQYF. Written as DNA, the CDR3 is TGTGCCAGCAGTTTAATTAGCGGGAGATTGGAGCAGTACTTC.

This clonotype was counted between two and nine times. V and J are TRBV7-3 and TRBJ2-5; perhaps TRBD1 as D (6 bases). V was trimmed by 5 bases and J by 2 bases, leaving 12 bases between them. Germline CDR1 and CDR2: SGHTA and FQGTGA. This CDR3 region has 14 residues. In DNA, the CDR3 is TGTGCCAGCAGCCTAGGGGGAGAGCAAGAGACCCAGTACTTC. Its protein is CASSLGGEQETQYF. Filled out from reference TRBV7-3 and TRBJ2-5, the complete variable domain reads GAGVSQTPSNKVTEKGKYVELRCDPISGHTALYWYRQSLGQGPEFLIYFQGTGAADDSGLPNDRFFAVRPEGSVSTLKIQRTERGDSAVYLCASSLGGEQETQYFGPGTRLLVL.

The chain recombines TRBV7-2 with TRBJ2-7; no clear D. Germline CDR1 is SGHTA and CDR2 is FQGNSA. V was shortened by 2 bases and J by 1 base, with 12 bases between the two germline ends. The CDR3 length is 15 residues. CDR3 sequence: CASSLYISGSYEQYF. The CDR3 nucleotides read TGTGCCAGCAGCTTATATATCAGTGGGTCCTACGAGCAGTACTTC.

In this sample, this clonotype turned up a few times. The V call is TRBV4-1, the J call TRBJ2-6; D is ambiguous. Trimming took 2 bases from V and 0 from J, leaving 14 bases between them. In germline, CDR1 is MGHRA, CDR2 YSYEKL. CDR3 size: 18 residues. The chain's CDR3 is CASSQPRDKLSGANVLTF. DNA of the CDR3: TGCGCCAGCAGCCAACCAAGGGATAAACTCTCTGGGGCCAACGTCCTGACTTTC.

Note on this clonotype: A much larger clone differs by one base, so this may be a read error. V is TRBV7-7 and J is TRBJ2-7; 9 positions match TRBD2. This CDR3 comprises 15 residues. Germline V gives CDR1 SSHAT, CDR2 FNYEAQ (reference sequence). The CDR3 spells CASSLTAGGYNEQYF. CDR3 DNA sequence: TGTGCTAGCAGCTTAACAGCGGGAGGATATAATGAGCAGTACTTC.

The V call is TRBV5-1, the J call TRBJ2-3, with 7 positions matching TRBD1. The CDR3 is 15 residues long. The V segment lost 4 bases and the J segment 1 base; nucleotides outside the gene matches: 6. The germline CDR1 and CDR2 sequences are SGHRS and YFSETQ. CDR3 in DNA: TGCGCCAGCAGCCGAACAGGGGTCGGCACAGATACGCAGTATTTT. It codes for CASSRTGVGTDTQYF.